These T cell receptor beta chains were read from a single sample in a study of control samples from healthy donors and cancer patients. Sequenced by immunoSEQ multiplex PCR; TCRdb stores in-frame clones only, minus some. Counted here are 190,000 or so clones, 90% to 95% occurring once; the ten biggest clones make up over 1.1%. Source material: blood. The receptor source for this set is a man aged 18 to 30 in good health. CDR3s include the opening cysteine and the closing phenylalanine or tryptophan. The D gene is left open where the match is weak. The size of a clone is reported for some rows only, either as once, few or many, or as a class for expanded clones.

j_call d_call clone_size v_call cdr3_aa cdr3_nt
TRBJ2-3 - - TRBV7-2 CASSLYQGPRRYRTDTQYF TGTGCCAGCAGCTTATATCAGGGACCTCGGCGGTATCGTACAGATACGCAGTATTTT
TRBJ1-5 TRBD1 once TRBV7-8 CASSPLTGDDARNNQPQHF TGTGCCAGCAGCCCATTGACAGGGGACGATGCACGGAACAATCAGCCCCAGCATTTT
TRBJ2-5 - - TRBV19 CASSLDRGETQYF TGTGCCAGTAGTTTAGACCGTGGGGAGACCCAGTACTTC
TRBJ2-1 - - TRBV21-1 CASSKVTASNEQFF TGTGCCAGCAGCAAAGTAACGGCTAGCAATGAGCAGTTCTTC
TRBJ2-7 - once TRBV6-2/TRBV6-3 CASSYSGVPNADEQYF TGTGCCAGCAGTTACTCGGGGGTCCCCAACGCCGACGAGCAGTACTTC
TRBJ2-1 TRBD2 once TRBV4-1 CASSPKGLAGTTGEQFF TGCGCCAGCAGCCCAAAGGGACTAGCGGGGACCACGGGTGAGCAGTTCTTC
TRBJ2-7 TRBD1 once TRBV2 CASSEIGTGSEQYF TGTGCCAGCAGTGAAATTGGGACAGGGTCCGAGCAGTACTTC
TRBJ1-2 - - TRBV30 CAWSLGLGPNYGYTF TGTGCCTGGAGTTTGGGTCTGGGGCCGAACTATGGCTACACCTTC
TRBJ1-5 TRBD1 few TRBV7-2 CASSQRTGGDQPQHF TGTGCCAGCAGCCAGAGGACAGGGGGCGATCAGCCCCAGCATTTT
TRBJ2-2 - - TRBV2 CASSLERSNTGELFF TGTGCCAGCAGTTTGGAAAGGTCGAACACCGGGGAGCTGTTTTTT
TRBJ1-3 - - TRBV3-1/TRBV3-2 CASSHPGRGNTIYF TGTGCCAGCAGCCATCCTGGACGGGGAAACACCATATATTTT
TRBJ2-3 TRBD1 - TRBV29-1 CSAHRGLTDTQYF TGCAGCGCCCACAGGGGGTTGACAGATACGCAGTATTTT
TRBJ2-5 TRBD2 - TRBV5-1 CASSWTSEAQETQYF TGCGCCAGCAGCTGGACTAGCGAGGCTCAAGAGACCCAGTACTTC
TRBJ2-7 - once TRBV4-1 CASSQDRDTLYEQYF TGCGCCAGCAGCCAAGATAGGGACACACTCTACGAGCAGTACTTC
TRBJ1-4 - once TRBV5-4 CASSPPPGHSATNEKLFF TGTGCCAGCAGCCCACCCCCGGGACACTCTGCAACTAATGAAAAACTGTTTTTT
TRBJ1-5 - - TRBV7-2 CASSLLGQPQHF TGTGCCAGCAGCCTCCTCGGTCAGCCCCAGCATTTT
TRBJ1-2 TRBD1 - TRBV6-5 CARGGQGSYTF TGTGCCAGAGGGGGACAGGGTAGTTACACCTTC
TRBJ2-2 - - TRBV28 CASRFTGPINTGELFF TGTGCCAGCAGGTTCACGGGACCTATTAACACCGGGGAGCTGTTTTTT
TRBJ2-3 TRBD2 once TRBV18 CASSPSSLTGGQYF TGTGCCAGCTCACCAAGTAGTTTGACGGGGGGGCAGTATTTT
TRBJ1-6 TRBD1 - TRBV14 CASSTDRGRNSPLHF TGTGCCAGCAGCACTGACAGGGGCAGAAATTCACCCCTCCACTTT
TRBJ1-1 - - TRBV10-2 CASSVRVGTEAFF TGCGCCAGCAGTGTACGAGTTGGGACTGAAGCTTTCTTT
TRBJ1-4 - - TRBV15 CATSRDLTGKDEKLFF TGTGCCACCAGCAGAGATCTAACAGGGAAAGATGAAAAACTGTTTTTT
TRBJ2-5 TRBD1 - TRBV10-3 CAISESIGGGETQYF TGTGCCATCAGTGAGTCAATAGGGGGCGGGGAGACCCAGTACTTC
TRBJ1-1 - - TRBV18 CASSPQGMNTEAFF TGTGCCAGCTCACCACAGGGTATGAACACTGAAGCTTTCTTT
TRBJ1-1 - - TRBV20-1 CSASSITPGLPLLNTEAFF TGCAGTGCTAGTAGTATCACTCCGGGTCTCCCACTTTTGAACACTGAAGCTTTCTTT
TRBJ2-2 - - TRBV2 CASRGLVAEPTGELFF TGTGCCAGCAGGGGCCTGGTAGCGGAACCCACCGGGGAGCTGTTTTTT
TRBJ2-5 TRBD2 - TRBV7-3 CASSPSGEETQYF TGTGCCAGCAGTCCTAGCGGGGAAGAGACCCAGTACTTC
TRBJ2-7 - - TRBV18 CASSPGRTSYEQYF TGTGCCAGCTCACCGGGAAGGACATCCTACGAGCAGTACTTC
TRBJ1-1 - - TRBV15 CATRGQPNTEAFF TGTGCCACCAGGGGACAACCGAACACTGAAGCTTTCTTT
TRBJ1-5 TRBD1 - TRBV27 CASSRGGGQLFNQPQHF TGTGCCAGCAGTCGCGGCGGGGGACAGCTTTTCAATCAGCCCCAGCATTTT
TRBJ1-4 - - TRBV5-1 CASSSGTKLEKLFF TGCGCCAGTTCATCCGGGACCAAACTTGAAAAACTGTTTTTT
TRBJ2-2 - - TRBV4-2 CASSQESGANTGELFF TGTGCCAGCAGCCAAGAATCGGGGGCGAACACCGGGGAGCTGTTTTTT
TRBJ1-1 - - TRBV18 CASSPISGANTEAFF TGTGCCAGCTCACCCATCTCGGGGGCTAACACTGAAGCTTTCTTT
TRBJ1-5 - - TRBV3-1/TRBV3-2 CASSQGASGNQPQHF TGTGCCAGCAGCCAAGGAGCCTCGGGCAATCAGCCCCAGCATTTT
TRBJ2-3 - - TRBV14 CASSQVRGDTQYF TGTGCCAGCAGCCAAGTTCGGGGGGATACGCAGTATTTT